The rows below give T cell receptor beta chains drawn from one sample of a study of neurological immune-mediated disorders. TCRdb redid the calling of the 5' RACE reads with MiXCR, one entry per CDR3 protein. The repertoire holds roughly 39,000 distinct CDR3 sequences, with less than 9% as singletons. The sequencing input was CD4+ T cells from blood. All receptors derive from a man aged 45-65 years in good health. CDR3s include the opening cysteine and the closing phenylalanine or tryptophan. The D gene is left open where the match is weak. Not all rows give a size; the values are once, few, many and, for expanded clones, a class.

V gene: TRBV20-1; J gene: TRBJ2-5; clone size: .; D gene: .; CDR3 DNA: TGCAGTGCTAGAGGTTTAGCTGGGACCGAGGGTGAGACCCAGTACTTC; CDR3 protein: CSARGLAGTEGETQYF
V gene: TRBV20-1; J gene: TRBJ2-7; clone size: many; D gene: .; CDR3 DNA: TGCAGTGCTAGAAGGCTTCAGCAGTACTTC; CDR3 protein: CSARRLQQYF
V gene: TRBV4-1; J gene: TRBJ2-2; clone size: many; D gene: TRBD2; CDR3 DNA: TGCGCCAGCAGCCTACCAAGACCGAGGGGGTCACTAGCGGGCCCGAACACCGGGGAGCTGTTTTTT; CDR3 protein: CASSLPRPRGSLAGPNTGELFF
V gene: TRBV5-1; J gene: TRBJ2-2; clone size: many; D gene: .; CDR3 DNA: TGCGCCAGCAGCTTGGCCGCGGGACTGGGCAACACCGGGGAGCTGTTTTTT; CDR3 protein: CASSLAAGLGNTGELFF
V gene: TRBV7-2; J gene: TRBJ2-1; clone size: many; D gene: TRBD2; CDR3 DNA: TGTGCCAGCAGCTTAGTGGGGCGGCTAGCGGCTGGGGAGCAGTTCTTC; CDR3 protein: CASSLVGRLAAGEQFF
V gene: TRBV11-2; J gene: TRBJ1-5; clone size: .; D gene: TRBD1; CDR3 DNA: TGTGCCTCCCGAGGGACAGGGAGTTTTGCTCAGCCCCAGCATTTT; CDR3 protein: CASRGTGSFAQPQHF
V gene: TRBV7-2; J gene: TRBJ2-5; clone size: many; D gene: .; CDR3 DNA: TGTGCCAGCAGCGACGGAGGGGGAACCCAAGAGACCCAGTACTTC; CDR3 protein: CASSDGGGTQETQYF
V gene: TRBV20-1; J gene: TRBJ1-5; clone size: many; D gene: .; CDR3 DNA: TGCAGTGCTCCAGGGTGGGATCAGCCCCAGCATTTT; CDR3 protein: CSAPGWDQPQHF
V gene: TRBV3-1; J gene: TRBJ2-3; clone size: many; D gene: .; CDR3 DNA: TGTGCCAGCAGCCAAGCCCTGCGGGATACGCAGTATTTT; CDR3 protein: CASSQALRDTQYF
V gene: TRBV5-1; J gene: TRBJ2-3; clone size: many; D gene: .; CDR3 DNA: TGCGCCAGCGTGCACCGGGGGCAAAGCACAGATACGCAGTATTTT; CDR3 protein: CASVHRGQSTDTQYF
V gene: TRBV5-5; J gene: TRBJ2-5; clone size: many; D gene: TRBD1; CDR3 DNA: TGTGCCAGCAGCTCGATTGAGGGACAGCAAGAGACCCAGTACTTC; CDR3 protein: CASSSIEGQQETQYF
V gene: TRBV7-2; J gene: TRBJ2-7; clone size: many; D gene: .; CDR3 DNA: TGTGCCAGCAGCTTAGCGTGGGGTGGGAGACGCTACGAGCAGTACTTC; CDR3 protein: CASSLAWGGRRYEQYF
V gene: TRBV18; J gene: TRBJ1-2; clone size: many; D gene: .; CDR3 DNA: TGTGCCAGCTCACCCCGGGACAACGATGGCTACACCTTC; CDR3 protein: CASSPRDNDGYTF
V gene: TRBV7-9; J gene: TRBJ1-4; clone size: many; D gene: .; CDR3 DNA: TGTGCCAGCAGCCATTTTGGGAAGGAAAAACTGTTTTTT; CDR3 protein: CASSHFGKEKLFF
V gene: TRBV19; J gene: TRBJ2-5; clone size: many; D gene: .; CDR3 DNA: TGTGCCAGTAGTATAATGGAGACCCAGTACTTC; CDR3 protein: CASSIMETQYF
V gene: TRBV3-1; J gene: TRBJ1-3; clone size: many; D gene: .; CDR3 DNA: TGTGCCAGCAGCAATCACCTTCCTGGACAGTCGCACTCTGGAAACACCATATATTTT; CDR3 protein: CASSNHLPGQSHSGNTIYF
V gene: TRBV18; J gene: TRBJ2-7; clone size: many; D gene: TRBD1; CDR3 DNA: TGTGCCAGCTCACCGACCGGGACAGAGACCTACGAGCAGTACTTC; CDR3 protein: CASSPTGTETYEQYF
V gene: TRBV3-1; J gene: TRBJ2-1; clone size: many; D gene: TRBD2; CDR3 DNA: TGTGCCAGCAGCCAAGGCCCAGGCGGGAGGGGGAATGAGCAGTTCTTC; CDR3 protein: CASSQGPGGRGNEQFF
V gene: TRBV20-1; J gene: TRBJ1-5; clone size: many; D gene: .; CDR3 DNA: TGCAGTGCTAGTCCCCCACAGGAAAAAGCTCAGCCCCAGCATTTT; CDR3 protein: CSASPPQEKAQPQHF
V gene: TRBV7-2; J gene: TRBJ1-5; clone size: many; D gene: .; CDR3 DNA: TGTGCCAGCGGGGAATATAGCAATCAGCCCCAGCATTTT; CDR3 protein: CASGEYSNQPQHF
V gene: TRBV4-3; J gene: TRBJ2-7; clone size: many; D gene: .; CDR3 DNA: TGCGCCAGCAGCCAGGCCTCCTTCGCCAGCGGGCGTTACGAGCAGTACTTC; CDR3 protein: CASSQASFASGRYEQYF
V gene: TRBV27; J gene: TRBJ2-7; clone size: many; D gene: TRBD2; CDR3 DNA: TGTGCCAGCAGTAAGGTAGCGGGAGGCTACGAGCAGTACTTC; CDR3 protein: CASSKVAGGYEQYF
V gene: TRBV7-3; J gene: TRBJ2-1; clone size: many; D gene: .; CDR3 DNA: TGTGCCAGCCTCGTGGAGGGCCTCTGCAATGAGCAGTTCTTC; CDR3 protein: CASLVEGLCNEQFF
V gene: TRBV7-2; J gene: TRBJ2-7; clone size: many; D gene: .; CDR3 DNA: TGTGCCAGCAGCTTATTAGTAACCGAGCAGTACTTC; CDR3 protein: CASSLLVTEQYF
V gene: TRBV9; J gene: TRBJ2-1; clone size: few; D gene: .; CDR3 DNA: TGTGCCAGCAGCGTAGGGCCGGCCCGGCTCTACAATGAGCAGTTCTTC; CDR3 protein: CASSVGPARLYNEQFF
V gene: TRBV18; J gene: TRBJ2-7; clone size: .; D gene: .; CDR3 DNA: TGTGCCAGCTCATACGGACAGCGAAACTACGAGCAGTACTTC; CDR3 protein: CASSYGQRNYEQYF
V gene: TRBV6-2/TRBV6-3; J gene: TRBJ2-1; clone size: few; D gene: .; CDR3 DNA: TGTGCCAGCAGTTACACCCTCATCGCGGGTGAGCAGTTCTTC; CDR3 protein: CASSYTLIAGEQFF
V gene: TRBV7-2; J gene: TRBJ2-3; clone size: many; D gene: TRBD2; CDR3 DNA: TGTGCCAGCAGCTTATGGAGACTAGCGGGGCCCAGCACAGATACGCAGTATTTT; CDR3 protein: CASSLWRLAGPSTDTQYF
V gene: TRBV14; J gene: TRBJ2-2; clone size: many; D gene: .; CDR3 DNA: TGTGCCAGCAGCCTACAGGGTCCCGGGGAGCTGTTTTTT; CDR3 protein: CASSLQGPGELFF
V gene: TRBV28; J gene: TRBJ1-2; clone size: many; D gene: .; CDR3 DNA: TGTGCCAGCAGTACCACAGGGAACTATGGCTACACCTTC; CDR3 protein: CASSTTGNYGYTF
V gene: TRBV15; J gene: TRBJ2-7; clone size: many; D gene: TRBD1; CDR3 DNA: TGTGCCACCAGCAGGGACAGGATCTACGAGCAGTACTTC; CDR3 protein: CATSRDRIYEQYF
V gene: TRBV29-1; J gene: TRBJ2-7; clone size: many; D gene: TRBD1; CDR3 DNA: TGCGCCCGGGGGACAGGGCCTCGCGAGCAGTACTTC; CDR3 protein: CARGTGPREQYF
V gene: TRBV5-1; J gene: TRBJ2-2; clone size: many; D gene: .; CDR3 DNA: TGCGCCAGCAGCTTGGCCCAAGGTTCTCCGAGCGGGGAGCTGTTTTTT; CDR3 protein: CASSLAQGSPSGELFF
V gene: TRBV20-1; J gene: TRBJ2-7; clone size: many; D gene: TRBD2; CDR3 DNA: TGCAGTGCAAGGTCGGCTAGCGGGTACTACGAGCAGTACTTC; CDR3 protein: CSARSASGYYEQYF
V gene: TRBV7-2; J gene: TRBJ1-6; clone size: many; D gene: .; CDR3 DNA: TGTGCCAGCAGCGCCCAAGGGGGAACGGGTTCACCCCTCCACTTT; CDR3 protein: CASSAQGGTGSPLHF
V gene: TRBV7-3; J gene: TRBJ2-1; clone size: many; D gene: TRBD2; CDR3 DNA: TGTGCCAGCAGCTTGACTAGCGGGAGGGACGGTGAGCAGTTCTTC; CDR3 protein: CASSLTSGRDGEQFF
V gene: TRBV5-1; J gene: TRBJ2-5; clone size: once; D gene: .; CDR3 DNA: TGCGCCAGCAGCTTGATGAGCGCACCTTCGGGGGAGACCCAGTACTTC; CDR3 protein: CASSLMSAPSGETQYF
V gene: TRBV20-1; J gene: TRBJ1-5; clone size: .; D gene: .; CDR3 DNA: TGCAGTACAGGGAGTCTCAATCAGCCCCAGCATTTT; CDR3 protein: CSTGSLNQPQHF
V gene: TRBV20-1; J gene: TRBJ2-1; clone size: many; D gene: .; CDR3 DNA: TGCAGTGCTAGAGATTTTTTGGCTAGCTCTGAGCAGTTCTTC; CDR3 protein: CSARDFLASSEQFF
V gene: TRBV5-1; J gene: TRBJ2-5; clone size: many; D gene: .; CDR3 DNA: TGCGCCAGCAGCTCCGGACTCGCTCAAGAGACCCAGTACTTC; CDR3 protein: CASSSGLAQETQYF
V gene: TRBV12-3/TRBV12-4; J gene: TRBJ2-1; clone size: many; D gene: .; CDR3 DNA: TGTGCCAGCAGAGTTCTAGCGTCCTCCTACAATGAGCAGTTCTTC; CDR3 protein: CASRVLASSYNEQFF
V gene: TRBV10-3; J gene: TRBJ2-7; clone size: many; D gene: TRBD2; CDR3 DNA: TGTGCCATCAGTGAGAGCACGGCTAGCGGGTCCTACGAGCAGTACTTC; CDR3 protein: CAISESTASGSYEQYF
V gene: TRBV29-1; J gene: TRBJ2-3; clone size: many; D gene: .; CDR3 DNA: TGCAGCGTTGCCCTTGGTCGCGGGGTCACAGATACGCAGTATTTT; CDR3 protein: CSVALGRGVTDTQYF
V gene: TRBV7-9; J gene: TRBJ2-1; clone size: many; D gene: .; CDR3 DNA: TGTGCCAGCAGCGACGACTCCTACAATGAGCAGTTCTTC; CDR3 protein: CASSDDSYNEQFF
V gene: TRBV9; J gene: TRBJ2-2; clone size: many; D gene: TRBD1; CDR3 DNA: TGTGCCAGCAGCCGGGGACAGGGGAACACCGGGGAGCTGTTTTTT; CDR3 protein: CASSRGQGNTGELFF
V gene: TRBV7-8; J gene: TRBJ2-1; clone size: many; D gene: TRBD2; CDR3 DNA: TGTGCCAGCAGCTTTAGCGGACTAGCTTCTGAGCAGTTCTTC; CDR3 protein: CASSFSGLASEQFF
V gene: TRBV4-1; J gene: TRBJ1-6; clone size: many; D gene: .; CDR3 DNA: TGCGCCAGCAGCCAAGAGGCAGCGGGGTCACCCCTCCACTTT; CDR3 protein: CASSQEAAGSPLHF
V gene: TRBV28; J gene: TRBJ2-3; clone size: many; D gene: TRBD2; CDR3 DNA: TGTGCCAGCAGACCTAGCGGGGGGAGCACAGATACGCAGTATTTT; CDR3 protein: CASRPSGGSTDTQYF
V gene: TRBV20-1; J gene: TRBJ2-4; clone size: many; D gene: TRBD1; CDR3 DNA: TGCAGTGCTGCTGTCGGAGACAGGGCTGGGGCCAAAAACATTCAGTACTTC; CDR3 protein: CSAAVGDRAGAKNIQYF